Listed below are T cell receptor beta chains from one sample, sequenced in a study of T cells in Graves' hyperthyroidism and ophthalmopathy. From the multiplex PCR reads, TCRdb called clonotypes with MiXCR, one entry per CDR3 protein. The sample contains around 580,000 distinct CDR3 sequences, over 15% of which appear only once. The sample taken for sequencing was blood. Source of these receptors: a woman aged 18-29 years with Graves' hyperthyroidism. CDR3s include the opening cysteine and the closing phenylalanine or tryptophan. A D gene is named only where the DNA matches it firmly. Expanded clones get a size class; other rows say once, few or many, or leave the size out.

clone size: many
J gene: TRBJ2-5
CDR3 length: 13
D gene: NA
V gene: TRBV30
CDR3 protein: CAWSVLVGETQYF
CDR3 DNA: TGTGCCTGGAGTGTACTTGTCGGAGAGACCCAGTACTTC

clone size: few
J gene: TRBJ2-1
CDR3 length: 12
D gene: NA
V gene: TRBV24-1
CDR3 protein: CATSAFHNEQFF
CDR3 DNA: TGTGCCACCAGTGCATTCCATAATGAGCAGTTCTTC

clone size: many
J gene: TRBJ1-1
CDR3 length: 15
D gene: NA
V gene: TRBV7-2
CDR3 protein: CASSLIRDRGTEAFF
CDR3 DNA: TGTGCCAGCAGCTTAATTCGGGATCGTGGCACTGAAGCTTTCTTT

clone size: many
J gene: TRBJ2-7
CDR3 length: 12
D gene: NA
V gene: TRBV30
CDR3 protein: CAWSATSYEQYF
CDR3 DNA: TGTGCCTGGAGTGCCACTAGCTACGAGCAGTACTTC

clone size: NA
J gene: TRBJ2-1
CDR3 length: 15
D gene: NA
V gene: TRBV11-2
CDR3 protein: CASSLTRGPYNELYF
CDR3 DNA: TGTGCCAGCAGCTTGACTCGCGGACCCTACAATGAGCTGTACTTC

clone size: many
J gene: TRBJ1-6
CDR3 length: 13
D gene: NA
V gene: TRBV11-2
CDR3 protein: CASRLMENSPLHF
CDR3 DNA: TGTGCCAGCAGGTTAATGGAGAATTCACCCCTCCACTTT

clone size: many
J gene: TRBJ2-1
CDR3 length: 15
D gene: TRBD1
V gene: TRBV5-1
CDR3 protein: CASSITGTDYNEQFF
CDR3 DNA: TGCGCCAGCAGCATCACCGGGACAGATTACAATGAGCAGTTCTTC

clone size: many
J gene: TRBJ2-1
CDR3 length: 14
D gene: NA
V gene: TRBV3-1
CDR3 protein: CASSRRGLYNEQFF
CDR3 DNA: TGTGCCAGCAGCCGCAGGGGTCTCTACAATGAGCAGTTCTTC

clone size: few
J gene: TRBJ2-5
CDR3 length: 16
D gene: TRBD2
V gene: TRBV7-6
CDR3 protein: CASSLALASGSETQYF
CDR3 DNA: TGTGCCAGCAGCTTAGCGCTGGCTAGCGGGAGCGAGACCCAGTACTTC

clone size: few
J gene: TRBJ1-2
CDR3 length: 13
D gene: NA
V gene: TRBV5-1
CDR3 protein: CASSPGIPIGYTF
CDR3 DNA: TGCGCCAGCAGCCCAGGGATACCAATCGGCTACACCTTC

clone size: NA
J gene: TRBJ2-5
CDR3 length: 13
D gene: TRBD1
V gene: TRBV20-1
CDR3 protein: CSATRDSQETQYF
CDR3 DNA: TGCAGTGCCACCCGGGACAGCCAAGAGACCCAGTACTTC